A single sample gave rise to the 31 T cell receptor beta chains below, sequenced in a study of CD8 T cells in Susac syndrome. Random hexamers were used to reverse transcribe roughly 0.5 to 1 ug of RNA. Each CDR3 protein gets one entry after TCRdb re-called the immunoSEQ multiplex PCR reads with MiXCR. This table holds about 85,000 distinct CDR3 sequences, 90% to 95% found once. What was sequenced was CD8+ T cells from PBMCs. The receptors come from a human donor in good health.

The CDR3 bases are TGTGCCAGCAGTTTATCCGGAGTTTGGGAGTATTTT. Translated, it gives CASSLSGVWEYF. This sequence joins TRBV27 and TRBJ2-3, with D uncertain. V was clipped by 0 bases and J by 13 bases, with 11 bases between them. Germline CDR1 MNHEY, CDR2 SMNVEV (reference sequence). The CDR3 loop spans 12 amino acids.

The V call is TRBV11-1, the J call TRBJ2-2; 9 nucleotides agree with TRBD1. Germline V gene sequence: CDR1 SGHAT, CDR2 FQDESV (reference sequence). V lost 5 bases and J lost 3; bases outside the gene matches: 4. This CDR3 region has 15 residues. As DNA, the CDR3 is TGTGCCAGCAGCAGAGGACAGGGGTACACCGGGGAGCTGTTTTTT. This codes for CASSRGQGYTGELFF.

V gene TRBV13 combines with J gene TRBJ1-1, with 11 positions matching TRBD1. The CDR3 runs to 15 residues. Germline-derived CDR1 and CDR2 are PRHDT and FYEKMQ (reference sequence). V lost 0 bases to trimming and J lost 5 bases; unmatched junction nucleotides: 2. CDR3 bases: TGTGCCAGCAGCTTAGGGGGACAGGGGGGAACTGAAGCTTTCTTT. Protein: CASSLGGQGGTEAFF. The variable domain in full, completed from reference TRBV13 and TRBJ1-1, reads AAGVIQSPRHLIKEKRETATLKCYPIPRHDTVYWYQQGPGQDPQFLISFYEKMQSDKGSIPDRFSAQQFSDYHSELNMSSLELGDSALYFCASSLGGQGGTEAFFGQGTRLTVV.

The V call is TRBV25-1, the J call TRBJ2-5; a possible D gene is TRBD1 (6 bases). CDR3 size: 15 residues. CDR1 and CDR2 (germline): MGHDK, SYGVNS. V lost 3 bases and J lost 2, with 13 bases in between. The CDR3 loop reads CASSDWTAKQETQYF. The CDR3 nucleotides read TGTGCCAGCAGTGATTGGACAGCGAAGCAAGAGACCCAGTACTTC. The full variable domain, completed using reference TRBV25-1 and TRBJ2-5, is EADIYQTPRYLVIGTGKKITLECSQTMGHDKMYWYQQDPGMELHLIHYSYGVNSTEKGDLSSESTVSRIRTEHFPLTLESARPSHTSQYLCASSDWTAKQETQYFGPGTRLLVL.

The rearrangement links TRBV11-3 to TRBJ1-1, with D unclear. The ends were cut back, 2 bases at V and 1 base at J, with 5 bases in the middle. From germline, CDR1 is SGHNT and CDR2 YENEEA. There are 13 residues in the CDR3. The CDR3 sequence is CASSLPGNTEAFF. CDR3 bases: TGTGCCAGCAGCTTACCAGGGAACACTGAAGCTTTCTTT. Filled out from reference TRBV11-3 and TRBJ1-1, the complete variable domain reads EAGVVQSPRYKIIEKKQPVAFWCNPISGHNTLYWYLQNLGQGPELLIRYENEEAVDDSQLPKDRFSAERLKGVDSTLKIQPAELGDSAVYLCASSLPGNTEAFFGQGTRLTVV.

The gene calls are TRBV24-1 and TRBJ2-3, with D tentatively TRBD2 (6 bases). Germline values: CDR1 KGHDR, CDR2 SFDVKD. This CDR3 contains 16 residues. Trimming removed 2 bases at V and 8 bases at J, with 19 bases between. CDR3 nucleotides: TGTGCCACCAGTGATTCCAGGCGGGGTGATAGTGGTACGCAGTATTTT. It yields the protein CATSDSRRGDSGTQYF.

V usage is TRBV28 and J usage is TRBJ1-5; D might be TRBD1 (5 bases). The CDR3 is 17 residues long. Germline CDR1 MDHEN, CDR2 SYDVKM. V gave up 3 bases and J gave up 1 base, with 16 bases separating them. The CDR3, as DNA: TGTGCCAGCAGTTTCGCCTCAGGGAAGGGGAGCAATCAGCCCCAGCATTTT. Residues: CASSFASGKGSNQPQHF.

This clonotype was counted a few times. This chain links TRBV19 with TRBJ2-4; 11 bases map to TRBD2. The CDR3 runs to 13 residues. CDR1 is LNHDA and CDR2 is SQIVND in the germline V gene (reference sequence). The J segment lost 5 bases and the V segment lost 8 bases, leaving 2 bases of the junction unmatched. CDR3 protein: CASGLAGENIQYF. DNA of the CDR3: TGTGCCAGTGGACTAGCGGGCGAAAACATTCAGTACTTC.

The chain links TRBV18 to TRBJ2-1; possibly TRBD2 for D (6 bases). This CDR3 is built from 12 residues. V shed 3 bases and J shed 6 bases, with 6 bases lying between them. Germline CDR1 is KGHSH and CDR2 is LQKENI. The CDR3 region has the DNA TGTGCCAGCTCACCCGGGGGCAATGAGCAGTTCTTC. Translation gives CASSPGGNEQFF.

CDR3 nucleotides: TGCAGCGTAAGGACGGACGCAAACACCGGGGAGCTGTTTTTT. The encoded protein is CSVRTDANTGELFF. The V and J genes are TRBV29-1 and TRBJ2-2; D remains ambiguous. Looked up from germline, CDR1 is SQVTM and CDR2 is ANQGSEA. The V end lost 6 bases, the J end lost 2 bases, and 13 bases lay between the germline ends. The CDR3 length is 14 residues.

The V gene is TRBV5-4, the J gene TRBJ1-1; no clear D. CDR1 and CDR2 from the germline V gene are SGHNT and YYREEE (reference sequence). CDR3 size: 16 residues. V shed 0 bases and J shed 4 bases, with 16 bases lying between them. CDR3 sequence (DNA): TGTGCCAGCAGCTTGGGACGACATGAGGGTATCACTGAAGCTTTCTTT. It encodes CASSLGRHEGITEAFF.

The chain couples TRBV6-1 to TRBJ1-1; no firm D call. Germline lookup yields CDR1 MNHNS and CDR2 SASEGT. The ends were cut back, 7 bases at V and 4 bases at J, with 10 bases in the middle. This CDR3 is 12 amino acids long. The CDR3 DNA sequence: TGTGCCAGCATATCTCTCGGCACTGAAGCTTTCTTT. The encoded protein is CASISLGTEAFF.

The chain carries TRBV5-4 and TRBJ2-5; a possible D gene is TRBD1 (6 bases). The CDR3 spans 14 residues. The V and J ends lost 0 bases and 5 bases respectively, with 11 bases between them. CDR1 is SGHNT, CDR2 YYREEE, per germline (reference sequence). CDR3 loop: CASSLVQGVETQYF. In DNA, the CDR3 is TGTGCCAGCAGCTTGGTACAGGGAGTTGAGACCCAGTACTTC.

The chain couples TRBV29-1 to TRBJ2-1; weak D call: TRBD1 (6 bases). The V end was cut by 5 bases, the J end by 6 bases, with 17 bases between. The germline V gene has CDR1 SQVTM and CDR2 ANQGSEA. The CDR3 loop spans 14 amino acids. The CDR3 loop reads CSVLGARGGNEQFF. DNA for the CDR3: TGCAGCGTTCTTGGAGCCAGGGGTGGCAATGAGCAGTTCTTC.

CDR3 in DNA: TGCAGCGTTGAGAGCAGGCCCTACGAGCAGTACGTC. This gives the protein CSVESRPYEQYV. The chain has TRBV29-1 and TRBJ2-7; D ambiguous. The V gene's germline CDR1 is SQVTM and CDR2 ANQGSEA. The V and J ends lost 3 bases and 2 bases respectively, with 8 bases between them. The CDR3 loop spans 12 amino acids.

This clonotype was found once. V usage is TRBV29-1 and J usage is TRBJ2-3; D possibly corresponds to TRBD1 (5 bases). Germline-derived CDR1 and CDR2 are SQVTM and ANQGSEA. The CDR3 length is 15 residues. Trimming stripped 3 bases from V and 1 base from J, with 14 bases between. The CDR3 DNA is TGCAGCGTTGATTCCACAGGCGATGGCACAGATACGCAGTATTTT. This gives the protein CSVDSTGDGTDTQYF.

This chain connects TRBV5-6 to TRBJ2-7; D call uncertain. Germline-derived CDR1 and CDR2 are SGHDT and YYEEEE. V was clipped by 0 bases and J by 0 bases, with 4 bases between them. CDR3 length: 13 residues. The CDR3 sequence is CASSLELSYEQYF. CDR3 DNA sequence: TGTGCCAGCAGCTTGGAACTCTCCTACGAGCAGTACTTC.

This clonotype was counted only a few times. The chain has TRBV5-1 and TRBJ2-5; D remains ambiguous. The CDR3 totals 13 residues. Trimming took off 4 bases at V and 3 bases at J, with 10 bases between the two ends. The V gene's germline CDR1 is SGHRS and CDR2 YFSETQ. CDR3 in amino acids: CASSGQNEETQYF. Written as DNA, the CDR3 is TGCGCCAGCAGCGGTCAAAACGAAGAGACCCAGTACTTC.

This clonotype was seen just once. The V gene is TRBV7-9, the J gene TRBJ2-1; 12 positions agree with TRBD2. This CDR3 region has 15 residues. With 5 bases clipped from V and 8 bases from J, the junction kept 7 bases outside the gene matches. Germline V gene sequence: CDR1 SEHNR, CDR2 FQNEAQ (reference sequence). The CDR3 DNA is TGTGCCAGCAGCCAAACTAGCGGGAGGCTCTATGAGCAGTTCTTC. Translation: CASSQTSGRLYEQFF.

This clonotype was found a few times. The chain joins TRBV6-4 to TRBJ2-1; TRBD1 might be the D (5 bases). The CDR3 is 13 residues long. Trimming shortened V by 0 bases and J by 5 bases, and 5 bases separated the two germline ends. From germline, CDR1 is MRHNA and CDR2 SNTAGT. CDR3 DNA sequence: TGTGCCAGCAGTGACTCGGACAACAATGAGCAGTTCTTC. Translation: CASSDSDNNEQFF.

The chain joins TRBV15 to TRBJ2-7, with TRBD1 as a possible D gene (5 bases). Germline values: CDR1 LNHNV, CDR2 YYDKDF (reference sequence). This CDR3 is built from 12 residues. Trimming took 6 bases from V and 1 from J, leaving 7 bases between them. The CDR3: CATRGDSYEQYF. DNA for the CDR3: TGTGCCACCAGAGGGGATTCCTACGAGCAGTACTTC.

The chain recombines TRBV15 with TRBJ1-1, with D possibly TRBD1 on 6 matching bases. The V gene lost 11 bases and the J gene lost 5 bases, with 18 bases spanning the gap. The CDR3 covers 13 residues. CDR1 and CDR2 (germline): LNHNV, YYDKDF (reference sequence). CDR3 sequence: CALSQGRGTEAFF. CDR3 coding DNA: TGTGCCCTTAGCCAGGGGAGGGGAACTGAAGCTTTCTTT.

The V and J genes are TRBV24-1 and TRBJ2-2; 7 bases map to TRBD1. The ends lost 7 bases at V and 3 bases at J; junction bases unmatched: 4. CDR3 length equals 14 residues. Germline-derived CDR1 and CDR2 are KGHDR and SFDVKD. CDR3 sequence: CATRRQGDTGELFF. In nucleotides, the CDR3 is TGTGCCACCAGACGACAGGGCGACACCGGGGAGCTGTTTTTT.

The genes are TRBV9 and TRBJ1-1, with D uncertain. The V gene lost 0 bases and the J gene lost 8 bases, with 14 bases spanning the gap. The CDR3 is 14 residues long. Germline V gene sequence: CDR1 SGDLS, CDR2 YYNGEE. Written as DNA, the CDR3 is TGTGCCAGCAGCGTAGATCCCCGCGTCATGGAAGCTTTCTTT. Its translation is CASSVDPRVMEAFF.

DNA for the CDR3: TGCGCCAGCAGCCTCGACGGAGCCCTGTTCGCGAACACCGGGGAGCTGTTTTTT. It encodes CASSLDGALFANTGELFF. The gene calls are TRBV4-1 and TRBJ2-2; D is undetermined. Germline CDR1 and CDR2: MGHRA and YSYEKL. V gave up 4 bases and J gave up 0 bases, with 18 bases separating them. This CDR3 is built from 18 residues.

This chain links TRBV28 with TRBJ2-5; 14 nucleotides agree with TRBD2. CDR1 is MDHEN, CDR2 SYDVKM, per germline. The length of the CDR3 is 17 residues. V gave up 1 base and J gave up 3 bases; unmatched junction bases: 4. The CDR3 bases are TGTGCCAGCAGTTTATACGCGACTAGCGGGAGGGAAGAGACCCAGTACTTC. Translating gives CASSLYATSGREETQYF.

V usage is TRBV28 and J usage is TRBJ2-7; no reliable D call. Per the germline V gene, CDR1 is MDHEN and CDR2 is SYDVKM. The V end was cut by 5 bases, the J end by 1 base, with 6 bases between. The CDR3 has 12 amino acids. The DNA for the CDR3 is TGTGCCAGCAGTGACGGGTCCTACGAGCAGTACGTC. It yields the protein CASSDGSYEQYV.

The gene calls are TRBV4-1 and TRBJ2-3; 7 nucleotides agree with TRBD1. V gave up 1 base and J gave up 2 bases; unmatched junction bases: 3. The CDR3 runs to 15 residues. CDR1 is MGHRA and CDR2 is YSYEKL in the germline V gene. The CDR3: CASSQVTGITDTQYF. CDR3 DNA: TGCGCCAGCAGCCAAGTGACAGGGATCACAGATACGCAGTATTTT.

This clonotype was counted a few times. The chain recombines TRBV9 with TRBJ2-1; D unresolved. Per the germline V gene, CDR1 is SGDLS and CDR2 is YYNGEE. The CDR3 totals 10 residues. V was pared by 3 bases and J by 6 bases, with 1 base between. The CDR3 loop reads CASSGNEQFF. For the CDR3, the DNA is TGTGCCAGCAGCGGCAATGAGCAGTTCTTC.

A single count supports this clonotype. V and J are TRBV7-9 and TRBJ1-2; TRBD1 might be the D (6 bases). The CDR3 runs 15 residues. CDR1 SEHNR and CDR2 FQNEAQ come from the germline V gene (reference sequence). V gave up 8 bases and J gave up 1 base, with 17 bases separating them. The CDR3 sequence: CASDSTDRLNYGYTF. For the CDR3, the DNA is TGTGCCAGCGACTCCACGGACAGACTTAACTATGGCTACACCTTC. The full variable domain, in which reference TRBV7-9 and TRBJ1-2 provide the parts outside the CDR3, is DTGVSQNPRHKITKRGQNVTFRCDPISEHNRLYWYRQTLGQGPEFLTYFQNEAQLEKSRLLSDRFSAERPKGSFSTLEIQRTEQGDSAMYLCASDSTDRLNYGYTFGSGTRLTVV.

The genes are TRBV4-3 and TRBJ2-5; possible D gene TRBD1, 6 bases. V was trimmed by 0 bases and J by 2 bases, leaving 13 bases between them. Germline CDR1 LGHNA, CDR2 YSLEER. This CDR3 has 16 residues. The CDR3 is CASSQDRQGTQETQYF. The CDR3 DNA reads as TGCGCCAGCAGCCAAGATAGGCAGGGGACGCAAGAGACCCAGTACTTC.